The following is a T cell receptor beta chain sequence with its context. This sample stems from a study of blood T cell repertoires in COVID-19. Study-level background: The United States, Italy and Spain supplied acute and convalescent COVID-19 samples. T cells, B-cell-depleted T cells, or PBMCs supplied cDNA or gDNA.

Some clones are missing from TCRdb's copy, which holds only in-frame ones; the method was immunoSEQ multiplex PCR. The table records about 200,000 clones, approximately 84% of them present only once. The CDR3 sequence is 15 residues long. Germline V gene sequence: CDR1 DFQATT, CDR2 SNEGSKA (reference sequence). Trimming took 5 bases from V and 3 from J, leaving 18 bases between them. The clonotype was recovered from a woman at least 80 years old with acute or convalescent COVID-19. This chain connects TRBV20-1 to TRBJ2-3, with D perhaps TRBD1 (5 bases). Sequencing used peripheral blood. The CDR3 sequence is CSARGGAGDTDTQYF. The CDR3 nucleotides are TGCAGTGCTCGTGGTGGGGCAGGTGATACAGATACGCAGTATTTT.